These T cell receptor beta chains were read from a single sample in a study of blood T cell repertoires in COVID-19. Sequencing used immunoSEQ multiplex PCR; TCRdb keeps in-frame clones, though not all of them. The sample comprises tens of thousands of clones, about 81% of which are singletons, and 27% rests with the top ten. The material sequenced was peripheral blood. These receptors came from a human donor in a cohort sampled during active COVID-19. Each CDR3 is given with its conserved first and last residue. A D gene is named only where the DNA matches it firmly. The listing skips clone size in some rows; elsewhere it reads once, few, many or a size class.

-,TRBJ2-3,-,TRBV2,TGTGCCAGCATGGGCGGGAGCACAGATACGCAGTATTTT,CASMGGSTDTQYF
-,TRBJ1-2,-,TRBV15,TGTGCCACCAGCACCTACGGACAGTATGGCTACACCTTC,CATSTYGQYGYTF
-,TRBJ2-7,TRBD2,TRBV13,TGTGCCAGCAGCTCCTACCCGGGGGGATCCTACGAGCAGTACTTC,CASSSYPGGSYEQYF
-,TRBJ1-4,-,TRBV30,TGTGCCTGGAGTGTAGTGTACGGGGAAAAACTGTTTTTT,CAWSVVYGEKLFF
-,TRBJ2-1,TRBD2,TRBV19,TGTGCCAGTAGCCACCGAGGTAGCGGGGGGGCATACAATGAGCAGTTCTTC,CASSHRGSGGAYNEQFF
-,TRBJ2-7,-,TRBV3-1/TRBV3-2,TGTGCCAGCAGCCCACAAACAGGGAGGGCGCGGTACTTC,CASSPQTGRARYF
-,TRBJ2-1,-,TRBV9,TGTGCCAGCAGCGGAGGACTTACCGCCGGCAATGAGCAGTTCTTC,CASSGGLTAGNEQFF
-,TRBJ2-7,-,TRBV12-3/TRBV12-4,TGTGCCAGCAGCCGGGACTCATCCTACGAGCAGTACTTC,CASSRDSSYEQYF
-,TRBJ2-2,-,TRBV4-2,TGTGCCAGCAGCGAGGGGGGGCCAAATGCCGGGGAGCTGTTTTTT,CASSEGGPNAGELFF
-,TRBJ1-6,-,TRBV5-1,TGCGCCAGCAGCAAGACCCCGCCAGGCTCCTATAATTCACCCCTCCACTTT,CASSKTPPGSYNSPLHF
-,TRBJ2-2,TRBD1,TRBV9,TGTGCCAGCAGCGATCCGGGACAGATTTACACCGGGGAGCTGTTTTTT,CASSDPGQIYTGELFF
-,TRBJ2-1,-,TRBV3-1/TRBV3-2,TGTGCCAGCAGCCAAGGCGGGGCGCCCTACAATGAGCAGTTCTTC,CASSQGGAPYNEQFF
-,TRBJ2-7,TRBD2,TRBV2,TGTGCCAGCAGTGAAGCAAGCGGGGGGGTCTACGAGCAGTACTTC,CASSEASGGVYEQYF
-,TRBJ2-1,-,TRBV19,TGTGCCAGCAATCCAGGGTTCGCCTACAATGAGCAGTTCTTC,CASNPGFAYNEQFF
-,TRBJ1-4,-,TRBV28,TGTGCCAGCAGTTTATGGTCGAATGAAAAACTGTTTTTT,CASSLWSNEKLFF
-,TRBJ1-5,-,TRBV7-9,TGTGCCAGCACCTGGGGGGACCAGCCCCAGCATTTT,CASTWGDQPQHF
-,TRBJ2-1,-,TRBV6-6,TGTGCCAGCAGTTCCAGGTACAATGAGCAGTTCTTC,CASSSRYNEQFF
once,TRBJ1-4,TRBD1,TRBV11-2,TGTGCCAGCAGCCTCGGGACAGGTTCAACTAATGAAAAACTGTTTTTT,CASSLGTGSTNEKLFF
-,TRBJ2-3,-,TRBV12-3/TRBV12-4,TGTGCCAGCAGTGCGGTGGGCACAGATACGCAGTATTTT,CASSAVGTDTQYF
few,TRBJ1-5,-,TRBV30,TGTGCCTGGAGCGGCCGAGGGGGGGCCGCGGGTAATCAGCCCCAGCATTTT,CAWSGRGGAAGNQPQHF
-,TRBJ2-1,TRBD2,TRBV15,TGTGCCACCAGCAGAGACGGTAGCGGGGGGCCCAGCTCCTACAATGAGCAGTTCTTC,CATSRDGSGGPSSYNEQFF
-,TRBJ1-2,TRBD1,TRBV3-1/TRBV3-2,TGTGCCAGCAGCCCCGGGACAGGGAGAGGCTACACCTTC,CASSPGTGRGYTF
once,TRBJ2-2,TRBD2,TRBV6-6,TGTGCCAGCCGTTTAGCGGGGGGGATCTCCGGGGAGCTGTTTTTT,CASRLAGGISGELFF
-,TRBJ2-7,TRBD2,TRBV6-1,TGTGCCAGCAGTGAAGGATGGGTGGGAGGGGTCGACGAGCAGTACTTC,CASSEGWVGGVDEQYF
-,TRBJ2-5,-,TRBV7-3,TGTGCCAGCAGCTATGGTACAGCGGAGTTTGAGACCCAGTACTTC,CASSYGTAEFETQYF
-,TRBJ2-6,TRBD1,TRBV18,TGTGCCAGCTCACCGGACAGGGCCCCTGGGGCCAACGTCCTGACTTTC,CASSPDRAPGANVLTF
-,TRBJ1-2,-,TRBV3-1/TRBV3-2,TGTGCCAGCAGCCAACTCCGGGGGTCCTATGGCTACACCTTC,CASSQLRGSYGYTF
-,TRBJ1-1,-,TRBV19,TGTGCCAGTAGTATAGGGGAGGGAGCAGAAGCTTTCTTT,CASSIGEGAEAFF
-,TRBJ2-3,TRBD2,TRBV4-1,TGCGCCAGCAGCCTATGGACTAGCGGGGGTGGCACAGATACGCAGTATTTT,CASSLWTSGGGTDTQYF
-,TRBJ2-7,TRBD1,TRBV5-1,TGCGCCAGCAGCCCGAACCCGGGACAGCTATACGAGCAGTACTTC,CASSPNPGQLYEQYF
-,TRBJ2-3,TRBD1,TRBV30,TGTGCCTGGAGCCCCGGACAGGGGTCCACAGATACGCAGTATTTT,CAWSPGQGSTDTQYF
once,TRBJ1-1,TRBD1,TRBV13,TGTGCCAGCAGCTCGACAGGGGCCCAGAACACTGAAGCTTTCTTT,CASSSTGAQNTEAFF
once,TRBJ2-7,-,TRBV6-2/TRBV6-3,TGTGCCAGCAGTGCGCGACAGGTTAACTCCTACGAGCAGTACTTC,CASSARQVNSYEQYF
few,TRBJ1-1,TRBD1,TRBV19,TGTGCCAGTAGTGGAACAGGGGAAACTGAAGCTTTCTTT,CASSGTGETEAFF
-,TRBJ2-5,-,TRBV11-3,TGTGCCAGCAGCTCCTTCTTTCAAGAGACCCAGTACTTC,CASSSFFQETQYF
-,TRBJ2-1,-,TRBV7-3,TGTGCCAGCAGCTTACGGACTACCGTCTACAATGAGCAGTTCTTC,CASSLRTTVYNEQFF
-,TRBJ2-1,TRBD2,TRBV6-6,TGTGCCAGCGGCCGCGGGGGGCCCTACAATGAGCAGTTCTTC,CASGRGGPYNEQFF
few,TRBJ1-5,-,TRBV18,TGTGCCAGCTCAACAGACAGCAATCAGCCCCAGCATTTT,CASSTDSNQPQHF
-,TRBJ1-5,-,TRBV28,TGTGCCAGCAGTCAAACCACAGGGCTCGGTAGTTTGGATCAGCCCCAGCATTTT,CASSQTTGLGSLDQPQHF
-,TRBJ1-4,-,TRBV5-1,TGCGCCAGCAGCTTGGGGGCGACTAATGAAAAACTGTTTTTT,CASSLGATNEKLFF
-,TRBJ2-3,TRBD1,TRBV7-3,TGTGCCAGCAGCTTGACAGGGGTGGGTCATACGCAGTATTTT,CASSLTGVGHTQYF
-,TRBJ2-7,TRBD2,TRBV7-3,TGTGCCAGCAGCTTAACGAGTCAAGCGGGGGGCCTCTACGAGCAGTACTTC,CASSLTSQAGGLYEQYF
-,TRBJ2-3,-,TRBV7-6,TGTGCCAGCAGCTTAGCTCCTAACACCCGACTAAGCACGCAGTATTTT,CASSLAPNTRLSTQYF
-,TRBJ1-2,-,TRBV4-1,TGCGCCAGCAGCCAGAGTTCTACCGGGACTTTGATCTATGGCTACACCTTC,CASSQSSTGTLIYGYTF
-,TRBJ1-2,-,TRBV7-9,TGTGCCAGCAGCGGGGAGGAGTATGGCTACACCTTC,CASSGEEYGYTF
few,TRBJ1-5,-,TRBV4-2,TGTGCCAGCAGCCCGCTGGAGGGTCTCAATCAGCCCCAGCATTTT,CASSPLEGLNQPQHF
-,TRBJ2-7,-,TRBV12-3/TRBV12-4,TGTGCCAGCAGTTTTCGGGGGACCTACGAGCAGTACTTC,CASSFRGTYEQYF
-,TRBJ2-2,-,TRBV4-1,TGCGCCAGCAGCCAAGTAGCCGGGAACACCGGGGAGCTGTTTTTT,CASSQVAGNTGELFF
once,TRBJ1-2,-,TRBV10-3,TGTGCCATCAGTGAGGACATTAACTATGGCTACACCTTC,CAISEDINYGYTF
-,TRBJ1-2,-,TRBV6-5,TGTGCCAGCAGGAGAGAACCTCGGGACTATGGCTACACCTTC,CASRREPRDYGYTF
-,TRBJ2-2,TRBD2,TRBV7-2,TGTGCCAGCGACGGGGGGGCTGGGAACACCGGGGAGCTGTTTTTT,CASDGGAGNTGELFF
-,TRBJ2-7,-,TRBV3-1/TRBV3-2,TGTGCCAGCTCCCGAGGGCCTAACTACGAGCAGTACTTC,CASSRGPNYEQYF
-,TRBJ2-1,TRBD1,TRBV18,TGTGCCAGCTCTACCTGGGACAGGGTCTTGAATGAGCAGTTCTTC,CASSTWDRVLNEQFF
-,TRBJ1-1,-,TRBV7-9,TGTGCCACGGAGATAGGGGGGGCGAGGGTCGTGAACACTGAAGCTTTCTTT,CATEIGGARVVNTEAFF
-,TRBJ1-3,-,TRBV19,TGTGCCAGTACCCCCCGGGAGGCCGAGGTCACCATATATTTT,CASTPREAEVTIYF
-,TRBJ2-3,-,TRBV6-1,TGTGCCAGCAGTGAAGGGGGAGGTCCCGATACGCAGTATTTT,CASSEGGGPDTQYF
-,TRBJ1-1,-,TRBV6-5,TGTGCCAGCAGTTACGAGAGAATCACTGAAGCTTTCTTT,CASSYERITEAFF
-,TRBJ2-3,-,TRBV29-1,TGCAGCGTTGAACAGGGGCCAGATACGCAGTATTTT,CSVEQGPDTQYF
-,TRBJ1-4,TRBD1,TRBV25-1,TGTGCCAGCAACTCACAGGGGGAAAAACTGTTTTTT,CASNSQGEKLFF